This T cell receptor (beta chain) comes out of a study of cytomegalovirus exposure and HLA in healthy donors. Study at large: Most donors, roughly 84% of approximately 400 genotyped, fell in the Caucasian-associated ancestry cluster. General study findings and limits: One later analysis reportedly identified an Asian-associated ancestry cluster that showed fewer N-insertions than the approximately 710-donor mean. Sequencing likely produced, as an artifact, a cluster of highly shared sequence variants.

For this clone: What it binds is unknown.

Primers included in the PCR were 60 Vbeta and 13 Jbeta primers. The data were produced by immunoSEQ multiplex PCR, yet TCRdb's version contains in-frame clones alone and is incomplete. The sample includes approximately 100,000 clones, 81% of them seen just once. V was clipped by 0 bases and J by 7 bases, with 15 bases between them. Germline values: CDR1 SEHNR, CDR2 FQNEAQ (reference sequence). The CDR3 spans 16 residues. The chain carries TRBV7-9 and TRBJ1-4; D is undetermined. This clonotype was obtained from a woman younger than 45 in good health and CMV-seronegative. Source material: PBMCs. The chain's CDR3 is CASSLAEGLRGEKLFF. CDR3 DNA sequence: TGTGCCAGCAGCTTAGCGGAAGGCCTCCGGGGTGAAAAACTGTTTTTT.